Listed below are T cell receptor beta chains from one sample, sequenced in a study of blood T cell repertoires in COVID-19. Produced via immunoSEQ multiplex PCR; TCRdb's table is partial and in-frame only. The table shows about 320,000 clones, with about 92% occurring only once. Input material: PBMCs or T cells enriched from blood (not recorded which). The receptors were gathered from a man aged 55 to 69 who had recovered from COVID-19. Both conserved end residues are part of each CDR3. Fields, in order: clone size, V gene, D gene, J gene, CDR3 DNA, CDR3 protein. The D gene is left open where the match is weak. Size values are once, few and many counts, or a class for expanded clones, and some rows have none.

-	TRBV18	TRBD1	TRBJ2-2	TGTGCCAGCTCACCAAAAAGGACAGGGCCCGGGGAGCTGTTTTTT	CASSPKRTGPGELFF
-	TRBV30	TRBD1	TRBJ1-6	TGTGCCTGGAGTCGCAAGACAGGGCAGTCACCCCTCCACTTT	CAWSRKTGQSPLHF
-	TRBV3-1/TRBV3-2	-	TRBJ1-5	TGTGCCAGCAGCCAGGGAGGTCAGCCCCAGCATTTT	CASSQGGQPQHF
-	TRBV2	TRBD1	TRBJ1-2	TGTGCCAGCAGTGTGATGCAGGGGGCGGATGGCTACACCTTC	CASSVMQGADGYTF
-	TRBV6-2/TRBV6-3	TRBD1	TRBJ2-7	TGTGCCAGCAGTTACGTTCGACAGGGGCACTACGAGCAGTACTTC	CASSYVRQGHYEQYF
-	TRBV28	-	TRBJ1-1	TGTGCCAGCAGTTTAAGCGGTAACGGGGAGAACACTGAAGCTTTCTTT	CASSLSGNGENTEAFF
-	TRBV2	TRBD1	TRBJ2-3	TGTGCCAGCACATCGGACAGGAACACAGATACGCAGTATTTT	CASTSDRNTDTQYF
-	TRBV5-1	TRBD2	TRBJ2-5	TGCGCCAGCAGAGGCATCCTAGCGGAACAAGAGACCCAGTACTTC	CASRGILAEQETQYF
-	TRBV15	-	TRBJ2-1	TGTGCCACCAGCCGCCGTGGTGGTAGCGGAGACAATGAGCAGTTCTTC	CATSRRGGSGDNEQFF
-	TRBV5-1	TRBD2	TRBJ2-7	TGCGCCAGCAGCTTGGAACTAGCGGGTTCCTACGAGCAGTACTTC	CASSLELAGSYEQYF
once	TRBV19	-	TRBJ2-7	TGTGCCAGTAGTATTGACAGCAGCCACTCCTACGAGCAGTACTTC	CASSIDSSHSYEQYF
once	TRBV5-1	-	TRBJ1-6	TGCGCCAGCAGCTTGTTTGGGGGGGGGAATAATTCACCCCTCCACTTT	CASSLFGGGNNSPLHF
-	TRBV12-3/TRBV12-4	-	TRBJ2-1	TGTGCCAGCAGTTTAGTGCTGGGCCGTGAGCAGTTCTTC	CASSLVLGREQFF
-	TRBV29-1	-	TRBJ2-5	TGCAGCGTTGAGTTGTTCCAGCGTACACAAGAGACCCAGTACTTC	CSVELFQRTQETQYF
-	TRBV10-3	-	TRBJ1-2	TGTGCCATCAGTGAGTCTACAGGGTCGAATGGCTACACCTTC	CAISESTGSNGYTF
-	TRBV19	TRBD1	TRBJ1-4	TGTGCCAGTAGTACACAGGGGGCGAGTCCTAATGAAAAACTGTTTTTT	CASSTQGASPNEKLFF
-	TRBV18	-	TRBJ1-4	TGTGCCAGCACCCCGGGGTTGGGTGAAAAACTGTTTTTT	CASTPGLGEKLFF
-	TRBV15	-	TRBJ2-1	TGTGCCACCAGCAGAGTGGGCACAGGGAACAATGAGCAGTTCTTC	CATSRVGTGNNEQFF
-	TRBV6-5	-	TRBJ2-3	TGTGCCAGCAGGCCAAGACAGACAGATACGCAGTATTTT	CASRPRQTDTQYF
-	TRBV11-2	-	TRBJ2-7	TGTGCCAGCAGCTTAGTGCAGGGGTACGAGCAGTACTTC	CASSLVQGYEQYF
once	TRBV15	TRBD1	TRBJ1-1	TGTGCCACCAGAACGGACAGGGTCGTTCCTGAAGCTTTCTTT	CATRTDRVVPEAFF
-	TRBV6-2/TRBV6-3	-	TRBJ1-3	TGTGCCAGCAGTTACGGGAGCTCTGGAAACACCATATATTTT	CASSYGSSGNTIYF
once	TRBV9	-	TRBJ2-7	TGTGCCAGCAGCGTAATGTTGAGCTCCTACGAGCAGTACTTC	CASSVMLSSYEQYF
-	TRBV29-1	-	TRBJ2-7	TGCAGCGTTGAAGGAAAGGGGAACTCCTACGAGCAGTACTTC	CSVEGKGNSYEQYF
-	TRBV3-1/TRBV3-2	-	TRBJ2-7	TGTGCCAGCAGCCAAGAGTTCGCAGGGTTGGGCGAGCAGTACTTC	CASSQEFAGLGEQYF
-	TRBV6-2/TRBV6-3	TRBD1	TRBJ1-2	TGTGCCAGCAGCCTCCGGACAGGCTATGGCTACACCTTC	CASSLRTGYGYTF
-	TRBV11-2	-	TRBJ2-1	TGTGCCAGCAGCTCCGACGGGGAGGATGAGCAGTTCTTC	CASSSDGEDEQFF
-	TRBV29-1	-	TRBJ1-2	TGCAGCGTTGAAGTGGTACGGTTGCAAGGCTACACCTTC	CSVEVVRLQGYTF
-	TRBV29-1	-	TRBJ2-7	TGCAGCGTATACAGGGAAAACTACGAGCAGTACTTC	CSVYRENYEQYF
-	TRBV27	-	TRBJ2-2	TGTGCCAGCAGTTCGTCTCAGGCGGGCACCGGGGAGCTGTTTTTT	CASSSSQAGTGELFF
-	TRBV6-6	TRBD1	TRBJ2-3	TGTGCCAGCAAGTATTCGAGACAGGGTCGGGATACGCAGTATTTT	CASKYSRQGRDTQYF